These 14 T cell receptor beta chains came from one sample sequenced in a study of beta chain features in type 1 diabetes. What was sequenced were expressed TCRB transcripts, since all of the isolated RNA had been reverse transcribed. Some clones are missing from TCRdb's copy, which holds only in-frame ones; the method was immunoSEQ multiplex PCR. The table records fewer than 650,000 clones, around 15% of them present only once. Sequencing was performed on naive CD4+ T cells from blood. These receptors were taken from a young man in good health.

This rearrangement joins TRBV4-2 to TRBJ1-2; D possibly corresponds to TRBD1 (6 bases). The V gene's germline CDR1 is LGHNA and CDR2 YNFKEQ. The CDR3 covers 15 residues. The germline V and J ends were trimmed by 4 bases and 2 bases, with 14 bases remaining between them. The CDR3: CASSPSGQINYGYTF. For the CDR3, the DNA is TGTGCCAGCAGCCCCTCGGGACAAATCAACTATGGCTACACCTTC.

This chain uses TRBV2 with TRBJ1-1; tentatively, D is TRBD1 (5 bases). The CDR3 runs to 13 residues. The V gene lost 8 bases and the J gene lost 5 bases, with 15 bases spanning the gap. Per the germline V gene, CDR1 is SNHLY and CDR2 is FYNNEI. The CDR3 DNA follows: TGTGCCAGCGGGCAAACGGGGGTAACTGAAGCTTTCTTT. The encoded protein is CASGQTGVTEAFF.

Only a few counts were recorded for this clone. This chain uses TRBV29-1 with TRBJ2-1; 9 nucleotides agree with TRBD2. The CDR3 is 14 amino acids. Germline assignment: CDR1 SQVTM and CDR2 ANQGSEA. Here the CDR3 reads CTYWASGTYNEQFF. CDR3 sequence (DNA): TGCACCTACTGGGCTAGCGGGACCTACAATGAGCAGTTCTTC.

This chain uses TRBV28 with TRBJ1-2, with TRBD1 matching 7 bases. Germline V gene data show CDR1 as MDHEN and CDR2 as SYDVKM. This CDR3 has 12 residues. After removal of 6 bases from V and 4 bases from J, the junction contained 2 bases not matched to a gene. The CDR3 nucleotides read TGTGCCAGCAGGGACAGGATCTATGGCTACACCTTC. Amino acids: CASRDRIYGYTF.

The V call is TRBV6-5, the J call TRBJ1-5, with D possibly TRBD1 on 6 matching bases. The CDR3 extends over 15 amino acids. CDR1 is MNHEY, CDR2 SVGAGI, per germline. V was shortened by 0 bases and J by 3 bases, with 9 bases between the two germline ends. CDR3 sequence (DNA): TGTGCCAGCAGTTACTCTTACAGGGACAATCAGCCCCAGCATTTT. This translates into CASSYSYRDNQPQHF.

This clone was seen only a few times. The chain recombines TRBV29-1 with TRBJ2-2, with D possibly being TRBD2 (6 bases). V lost 7 bases and J lost 0, with 15 bases in between. The CDR3 contains 15 residues. Germline CDR1 and CDR2: SQVTM and ANQGSEA. CDR3 region: CSALRSGANTGELFF. CDR3 nucleotide sequence: TGCAGCGCACTACGGTCGGGAGCGAACACCGGGGAGCTGTTTTTT.

V gene TRBV9 combines with J gene TRBJ2-2; D not certain. The germline V gene has CDR1 SGDLS and CDR2 YYNGEE. V lost 2 bases and J 3 bases, leaving 11 bases between the germline ends. This CDR3 has 15 residues. CDR3: CASSVKGRDTGELFF. In DNA form, the CDR3 reads TGTGCCAGCAGCGTTAAAGGAAGAGACACCGGGGAGCTGTTTTTT.

The chain recombines TRBV10-3 with TRBJ1-5; D is ambiguous. CDR3 length equals 13 residues. The V and J ends lost 3 bases and 5 bases respectively, with 8 bases between them. Per the germline V gene, CDR1 is ENHRY and CDR2 is SYGVKD. The CDR3 nucleotides are TGTGCCATCAGTGATTGGGGAGATCAGCCCCAGCATTTT. Amino acids: CAISDWGDQPQHF.

This clone was observed a few times. The V call is TRBV4-1, the J call TRBJ2-3, with a possible D match to TRBD2 (6 bases). This CDR3 contains 16 residues. The V and J ends lost 1 base and 6 bases respectively, with 17 bases between them. The germline V gene encodes CDR1 MGHRA and CDR2 YSYEKL. The chain's CDR3 is CASSQGLGIGSDTQYF. CDR3 DNA: TGCGCCAGCAGCCAAGGTTTGGGGATCGGGAGTGATACGCAGTATTTT.

Of note for this clone: In the same sample, other DNA sequences code for this CDR3. The V and J genes are TRBV6-5 and TRBJ2-5, with a possible D match to TRBD1 (6 bases). The V gene's germline CDR1 is MNHEY and CDR2 SVGAGI. There are 15 residues in the CDR3. V lost 0 bases and J lost 4, with 12 bases in between. This chain's CDR3 is CASSYSSGRGETQYF. The CDR3 region has the DNA TGTGCCAGCAGTTACTCGAGCGGCAGGGGAGAGACCCAGTACTTC.

This clone was observed a few times. The chain couples TRBV6-6 to TRBJ2-1; D is undetermined. V was shortened by 0 bases and J by 9 bases, with 6 bases between the two germline ends. This CDR3 spans 12 amino acids. Per germline, CDR1 MNHNY and CDR2 SVGAGI (reference sequence). CDR3: CASSYSNIEQFF. In DNA, the CDR3 is TGTGCCAGCAGTTACTCGAACATTGAGCAGTTCTTC.

This clone was counted between two and nine times. The V call is TRBV7-3, the J call TRBJ1-2; D is perhaps TRBD1 (5 bases). Germline V gene lookup returns CDR1 SGHTA and CDR2 FQGTGA. Trimming left V 2 bases short and J 6 bases short, with 16 bases between. The CDR3 covers 15 residues. The CDR3 spells CASSLSPRGDHGYTF. The CDR3 nucleotides are TGTGCCAGCAGCTTATCCCCCCGAGGGGACCATGGCTACACCTTC. The variable domain in full, completed from reference TRBV7-3 and TRBJ1-2, reads GAGVSQTPSNKVTEKGKYVELRCDPISGHTALYWYRQSLGQGPEFLIYFQGTGAADDSGLPNDRFFAVRPEGSVSTLKIQRTERGDSAVYLCASSLSPRGDHGYTFGSGTRLTVV.

Only a few counts were recorded for this clone. V usage is TRBV5-1 and J usage is TRBJ2-2; 11 nucleotides match TRBD2. The V gene's germline CDR1 is SGHRS and CDR2 YFSETQ. CDR3 size: 15 residues. With V trimmed by 1 base and J by 6 bases, 2 bases remained unmatched. The CDR3, as DNA: TGCGCCAGCAGCTTGTCACTAGCGGGAGCCGGGGAGCTGTTTTTT. Amino acids: CASSLSLAGAGELFF.

The V and J genes are TRBV15 and TRBJ2-3; D is perhaps TRBD2 (6 bases). Trimming took off 0 bases at V and 5 bases at J, with 9 bases between the two ends. This CDR3 has 14 residues. In germline, CDR1 is LNHNV, CDR2 YYDKDF (reference sequence). CDR3 sequence reads: CATSREASVDTQYF. CDR3 nucleotides: TGTGCCACCAGCAGAGAGGCTAGCGTAGATACGCAGTATTTT.